This T cell receptor (beta chain) derives from a study of beta chain features in type 1 diabetes. Study-level findings and limits: A definitive answer on HLA type influencing TCRB rearrangement was not reached here. Among all four CD4+ subsets, Type 1 diabetes patients had TCRB CDR3s that were moderately but significantly shorter.

Sorting based on CD45RO/CCR7/CD25/CD127/CD95/CD27 separated CD4+ naive, central memory, regulatory and stem cell-like memory cells. Trimming stripped 3 bases from V and 5 bases from J, with 14 bases between. There are 14 residues in the CDR3. CDR1 and CDR2 from the germline V gene are MGHDK and SYGVNS. On this clone: Its antigen is currently unknown.

The whole isolated RNA underwent reverse transcription, so sequencing captured expressed TCRB transcripts. This table comes from immunoSEQ multiplex PCR, and its TCRdb copy is limited to in-frame clones, with some not included. The sample yields 360,000 or so clones, about 20% seen once. J is TRBJ2-7 and V is TRBV25-1; no reliable D call. The sample comprised naive CD4+ T cells from blood. The TCR originated in a woman aged 18-29 years in good health. The CDR3 loop reads CASSDTTRSDEQYF. CDR3 DNA: TGTGCCAGCAGTGATACGACAAGATCGGACGAGCAGTACTTC.